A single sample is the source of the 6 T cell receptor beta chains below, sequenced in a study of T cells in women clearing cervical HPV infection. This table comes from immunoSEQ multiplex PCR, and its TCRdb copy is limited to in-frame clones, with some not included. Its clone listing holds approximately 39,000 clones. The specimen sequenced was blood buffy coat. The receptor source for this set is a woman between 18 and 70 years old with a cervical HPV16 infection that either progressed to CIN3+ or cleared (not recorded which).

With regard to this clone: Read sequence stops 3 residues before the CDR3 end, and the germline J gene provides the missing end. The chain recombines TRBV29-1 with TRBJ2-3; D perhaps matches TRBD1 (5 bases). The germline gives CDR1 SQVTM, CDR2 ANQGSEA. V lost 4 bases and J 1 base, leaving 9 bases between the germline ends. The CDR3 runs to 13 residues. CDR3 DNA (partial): TGCAGCGTTGCGAAGGGGCGCACAGATACG. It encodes CSVAKGRTDT. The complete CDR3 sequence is CSVAKGRTDTQYF.

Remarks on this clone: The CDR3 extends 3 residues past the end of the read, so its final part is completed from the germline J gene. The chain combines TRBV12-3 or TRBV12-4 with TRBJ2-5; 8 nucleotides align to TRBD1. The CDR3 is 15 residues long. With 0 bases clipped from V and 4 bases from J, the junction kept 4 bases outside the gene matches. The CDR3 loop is CASSLAGQARETQYF. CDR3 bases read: TGTGCCAGCAGTTTAGCGGGACAGGCTCGAGAGACC.

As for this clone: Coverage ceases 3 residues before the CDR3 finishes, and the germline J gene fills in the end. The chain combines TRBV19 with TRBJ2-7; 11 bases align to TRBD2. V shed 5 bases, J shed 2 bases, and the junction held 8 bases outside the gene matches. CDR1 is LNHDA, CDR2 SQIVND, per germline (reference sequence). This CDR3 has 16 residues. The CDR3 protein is CASSPQGGLAAYEQYF. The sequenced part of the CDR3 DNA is TGTGCCAGTAGTCCGCAGGGGGGACTAGCGGCCTACGAG.

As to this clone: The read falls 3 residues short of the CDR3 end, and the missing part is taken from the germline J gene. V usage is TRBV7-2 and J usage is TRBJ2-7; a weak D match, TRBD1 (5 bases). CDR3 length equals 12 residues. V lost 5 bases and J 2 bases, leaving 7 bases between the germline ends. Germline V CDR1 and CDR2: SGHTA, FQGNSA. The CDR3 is CASSPGPYEQYF. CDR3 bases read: TGTGCCAGCAGCCCAGGGCCCTACGAG.

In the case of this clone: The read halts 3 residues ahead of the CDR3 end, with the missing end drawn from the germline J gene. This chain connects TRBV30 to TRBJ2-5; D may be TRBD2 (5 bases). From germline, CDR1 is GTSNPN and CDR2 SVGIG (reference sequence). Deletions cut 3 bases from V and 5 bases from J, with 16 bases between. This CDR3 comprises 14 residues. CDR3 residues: CAWRIRPTGETQYF. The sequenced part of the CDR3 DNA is TGTGCCTGGAGAATCAGGCCAACGGGGGAGACC.

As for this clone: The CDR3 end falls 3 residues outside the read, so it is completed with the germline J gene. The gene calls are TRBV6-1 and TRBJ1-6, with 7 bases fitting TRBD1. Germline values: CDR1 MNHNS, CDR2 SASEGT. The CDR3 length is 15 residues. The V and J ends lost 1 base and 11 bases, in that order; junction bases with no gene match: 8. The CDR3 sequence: CASSEGQGFRTPLHF. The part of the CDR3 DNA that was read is TGTGCCAGCAGTGAAGGACAGGGTTTTAGGACACCC.